This entry lists 23 T cell receptor beta chains sequenced from one sample in a study of blood T cell repertoires in COVID-19. Sequencing used immunoSEQ multiplex PCR; TCRdb keeps in-frame clones, though not all of them. The table lists roughly 120,000 clones, 80% to 90% of them singletons. The sequencing input was peripheral blood. The receptors here all came from a woman between 50 and 59 years old with active or convalescent COVID-19.

Only one count was recorded for this clone. The chain recombines TRBV5-1 with TRBJ2-7; D gene unclear. The ends were cut back, 1 base at V and 4 bases at J, with 12 bases in the middle. This CDR3 is 14 amino acids long. Germline lookup yields CDR1 SGHRS and CDR2 YFSETQ. The CDR3 is CASSLRSPGYEQYF. CDR3 coding DNA: TGCGCCAGCAGCTTGCGAAGTCCCGGGTACGAGCAGTACTTC. Supplemented by reference TRBV5-1 and TRBJ2-7, the full variable domain reads KAGVTQTPRYLIKTRGQQVTLSCSPISGHRSVSWYQQTPGQGLQFLFEYFSETQRNKGNFPGRFSGRQFSNSRSEMNVSTLELGDSALYLCASSLRSPGYEQYFGPGTRLTVT.

The chain has TRBV19 and TRBJ1-2, with 9 bases identical to TRBD1. Germline V gene data show CDR1 as LNHDA and CDR2 as SQIVND (reference sequence). The CDR3 loop spans 16 amino acids. V was clipped by 5 bases and J by 4 bases; unmatched bases: 11. CDR3 amino acids: CASSGSGQGGTYGYTF. CDR3 in DNA: TGTGCCAGTAGTGGGTCGGGACAGGGAGGTACCTATGGCTACACCTTC.

The chain combines TRBV28 with TRBJ2-1, with D perhaps TRBD2 (5 bases). Germline CDR1 is MDHEN and CDR2 is SYDVKM. V lost 5 bases to trimming and J lost 7 bases, with 18 bases between them. The CDR3 runs to 15 residues. The CDR3 DNA is TGTGCCAGCAGTCCCTCGGGGAAACTAGTAAATGAGCAGTTCTTC. Translated: CASSPSGKLVNEQFF.

In its sample, this clone was seen a few times. The V and J genes are TRBV6-5 and TRBJ2-5; D call uncertain. Trimming stripped 8 bases from V and 5 bases from J, with 12 bases between. CDR3 length: 12 residues. Germline V gene data show CDR1 as MNHEY and CDR2 as SVGAGI. For the CDR3, the DNA is TGTGCCAGCTCATACAATACGGAGACCCAGTACTTC. Translation: CASSYNTETQYF.

The J gene is TRBJ2-7, the V gene TRBV18; D gene ambiguous. V lost 6 bases, J lost 3 bases, and 9 bases lay in between. The germline V gene has CDR1 KGHSH and CDR2 LQKENI. The length of the CDR3 is 12 residues. In DNA, the CDR3 is TGTGCCAGCTCCGAGGCCGGCTACGAGCAGTACTTC. This gives the protein CASSEAGYEQYF.

The chain couples TRBV5-8 to TRBJ1-1, with D perhaps matching TRBD1 (6 bases). Germline V gene data show CDR1 as SGHTS and CDR2 as YDEGEE. V lost 1 base, J lost 10 bases, and 17 bases lay in between. This CDR3 comprises 14 residues. The CDR3 DNA follows: TGTGCCAGCAGCTTGTCGGGGGGCGGCTATAGAGCTTTCTTT. Its protein is CASSLSGGGYRAFF.

The chain combines TRBV29-1 with TRBJ2-7; 9 bases are a match to TRBD2. The CDR3 extends over 13 amino acids. V was clipped by 2 bases and J by 7 bases; unmatched bases: 6. The germline gives CDR1 SQVTM, CDR2 ANQGSEA. The CDR3 DNA reads TGCAGCGTTGAACCCCATAGCGGGGGTGAGCAGTACTTC. It codes for CSVEPHSGGEQYF.

This clone was seen only a few times. The chain combines TRBV6-1 with TRBJ1-2; tentative D call: TRBD1 (5 bases). The germline gives CDR1 MNHNS, CDR2 SASEGT. The CDR3 length is 16 residues. Trimming took 4 bases from V and 7 from J, leaving 22 bases between them. The CDR3 here is CASSVFSGGGVAGYTF. In DNA form, the CDR3 reads TGTGCCAGCAGTGTCTTTTCCGGGGGGGGAGTTGCTGGCTACACCTTC.

V gene TRBV28 combines with J gene TRBJ2-3, with a tentative D call TRBD2 (6 bases). Trimming shortened V by 5 bases and J by 10 bases, and 25 bases separated the two germline ends. The CDR3 is made up of 16 amino acids. Germline loops: CDR1 MDHEN, CDR2 SYDVKM. CDR3 in DNA: TGTGCCAGCAGTACCATCGGCGGGATCAGGCCCTACGCGCAGTATTTT. Its translation: CASSTIGGIRPYAQYF.

This rearrangement joins TRBV11-2 to TRBJ1-6, with no clear D. This CDR3 contains 19 residues. V lost 4 bases and J lost 3, with 22 bases in between. Germline V CDR1 and CDR2: SGHAT, FQNNGV. The CDR3, as DNA: TGTGCCAGCAGCTCCCTTAGTCTTTTCGCCACTGACTATAATTCACCCCTCCACTTT. It yields the protein CASSSLSLFATDYNSPLHF.

This chain uses TRBV12-3 or TRBV12-4 with TRBJ1-1; D is possibly TRBD1 (6 bases). The CDR3 has 13 residues. The germline V and J ends were trimmed by 4 bases and 3 bases, with 9 bases remaining between them. The CDR3: CASSSTGYTEAFF. In DNA, the CDR3 is TGTGCCAGCAGTTCGACAGGATACACTGAAGCTTTCTTT.

The chain combines TRBV30 with TRBJ1-2, with D possibly being TRBD1 (6 bases). The CDR3 is 14 amino acids. The germline gives CDR1 GTSNPN, CDR2 SVGIG (reference sequence). V was cut by 0 bases and J by 4 bases, with 12 bases left in between. The CDR3 spells CAWSVPRGRYGYTF. CDR3 DNA: TGTGCCTGGAGTGTCCCCAGGGGACGCTATGGCTACACCTTC.

This chain connects TRBV6-1 to TRBJ1-3; D may be TRBD1 (5 bases). The V gene lost 4 bases and the J gene lost 4 bases, with 20 bases spanning the gap. CDR1 MNHNS and CDR2 SASEGT come from the germline V gene. The CDR3 contains 17 residues. The CDR3 nucleotides are TGTGCCAGCAGTGTAGGGGCATTTCAATTTGGAGGAAACACCATATATTTT. Its protein product is CASSVGAFQFGGNTIYF.

The V and J genes are TRBV6-2 or TRBV6-3 and TRBJ2-7; the match to TRBD2 covers 7 bases. The CDR3 is 15 amino acids. With 4 bases clipped from V and 6 bases from J, the junction kept 12 bases outside the gene matches. The germline gives CDR1 MNHEY, CDR2 SVGEGT. CDR3: CASSSHTTGGGEQYF. The CDR3 coding sequence is TGTGCCAGCAGTTCCCATACCACGGGAGGTGGCGAGCAGTACTTC.

The J gene is TRBJ1-4, the V gene TRBV9, with D hard to call. V lost 0 bases and J lost 4, with 4 bases in between. The CDR3 is 13 residues long. CDR1 and CDR2 (germline): SGDLS, YYNGEE. The CDR3 bases are TGTGCCAGCAGCGTAGGGCTTAATGAAAAACTGTTTTTT. Translated, it gives CASSVGLNEKLFF.

This clone appeared once. This rearrangement joins TRBV2 to TRBJ2-1; TRBD2 matches at 7 bases. V lost 10 bases, J lost 2 bases, and 5 bases stayed unmatched. The CDR3 spans 13 residues. Per the germline V gene, CDR1 is SNHLY and CDR2 is FYNNEI. In nucleotides, the CDR3 is TGTGCCAAGCAGCGGGAAGCCTACAATGAGCAGTTCTTC. It codes for CAKQREAYNEQFF.

In DNA, the CDR3 is TGTGCCAGCAGCCCCTTCGCTAATGAAAAACTGTTTTTT. This codes for CASSPFANEKLFF. V gene TRBV7-2 combines with J gene TRBJ1-4; D is unclear. The CDR3 spans 13 residues. V lost 5 bases and J 3 bases, leaving 7 bases between the germline ends. In germline, CDR1 is SGHTA, CDR2 FQGNSA.

The V call is TRBV15, the J call TRBJ2-3; D remains ambiguous. The CDR3 extends over 13 amino acids. The germline V gene encodes CDR1 LNHNV and CDR2 YYDKDF (reference sequence). V was cut by 0 bases and J by 6 bases, with 7 bases left in between. Here the CDR3 reads CATSRDLGDTQYF. In DNA form, the CDR3 reads TGTGCCACCAGCAGAGATCTGGGCGATACGCAGTATTTT.

J is TRBJ1-2 and V is TRBV6-2 or TRBV6-3, with D uncertain. This CDR3 comprises 15 residues. The V end was cut by 0 bases, the J end by 4 bases, with 12 bases between. The germline V gene has CDR1 MNHEY and CDR2 SVGEGT. The CDR3 nucleotides are TGTGCCAGCAGTTACTCGATGGCAGATTTCTATGGCTACACCTTC. Amino acid sequence: CASSYSMADFYGYTF.

The chain joins TRBV5-4 to TRBJ2-7, with TRBD2 as a possible D gene (5 bases). Per the germline V gene, CDR1 is SGHNT and CDR2 is YYREEE (reference sequence). The CDR3 totals 15 residues. With 0 bases removed from V and 5 bases from J, the gap between germline ends came to 15 bases. The chain's CDR3 is CASSLALGQEDEQYF. CDR3 DNA sequence: TGTGCCAGCAGCTTGGCCTTGGGCCAGGAGGACGAGCAGTACTTC.

This rearrangement joins TRBV14 to TRBJ2-1, with 9 bases lining up with TRBD2. Germline values: CDR1 SGHDN, CDR2 FVKESK. The CDR3 totals 16 residues. With V trimmed by 7 bases and J by 5 bases, 12 bases remained unmatched. CDR3 coding DNA: TGTGCCAGCAACCACCGGCGGGAGGGCCTCGACAATGAGCAGTTCTTC. This encodes CASNHRREGLDNEQFF.

The genes are TRBV13 and TRBJ1-5; no clear D gene. The CDR3 totals 14 residues. Germline V gene lookup returns CDR1 PRHDT and CDR2 FYEKMQ (reference sequence). The V gene lost 0 bases and the J gene lost 5 bases, with 8 bases spanning the gap. CDR3 loop: CASSLGSSYQPQHF. CDR3 sequence (DNA): TGTGCCAGCAGCTTAGGGTCGAGTTATCAGCCCCAGCATTTT. The entire variable domain, with the rest obtained from reference TRBV13 and TRBJ1-5, is as follows: AAGVIQSPRHLIKEKRETATLKCYPIPRHDTVYWYQQGPGQDPQFLISFYEKMQSDKGSIPDRFSAQQFSDYHSELNMSSLELGDSALYFCASSLGSSYQPQHFGDGTRLSIL.

Only one count was recorded for this clone. The chain employs TRBV28 and TRBJ2-1, with a weak D call TRBD2 (6 bases). V was shortened by 3 bases and J by 9 bases, with 15 bases between the two germline ends. The CDR3 spans 14 residues. Germline loops: CDR1 MDHEN, CDR2 SYDVKM. Here the CDR3 DNA reads TGTGCCAGCAGTTTTAGAAGGCTGGGGGGTGAGCAGTTCTTC. Translation gives CASSFRRLGGEQFF.